This T cell receptor (beta chain) came from a study of cytomegalovirus exposure and HLA in healthy donors. Study-level background: The approximately 600 first-cohort repertoires shared a platform with the approximately 110 validation repertoires, as reported in a later analysis.

Trimming took 1 base from V and 0 from J; bases not matched to a gene: 4. The CDR3 spans 15 residues. Germline V gene sequence: CDR1 SGHRS, CDR2 YFSETQ. TCRdb's copy holds only in-frame clones and misses some; the assay was immunoSEQ multiplex PCR. The repertoire consists of 120,000 or so clones, with around 87% occurring once and the leading ten covering approximately 1.4%. Study-level findings and limits: The authors confirmed in vitro that a few CMV-associated chains were specific for CMV antigens.

Note on this clone: No antigen is known for it.

The V call is TRBV5-1, the J call TRBJ2-7; 7 bases fit TRBD1. The sample was PBMCs. The clonotype was recovered from a woman aged 25-40 years in good health and CMV-seropositive. The CDR3 protein is CASSLPTGSSYEQYF. DNA for the CDR3: TGCGCCAGCAGCTTGCCGACAGGGAGCTCCTACGAGCAGTACTTC.